These 14 T cell receptor beta chains came from one sample sequenced in a study of cytomegalovirus exposure and HLA in healthy donors. The PCR made use of 60 Vbeta and 13 Jbeta primers. Assay: immunoSEQ multiplex PCR; the TCRdb copy retains only in-frame clones and omits some. The sample shows around 150,000 clones, 60% to 80% of them seen only once. The sequenced material came from PBMCs. The receptor set was obtained from a male donor in good health and CMV-seronegative.

The V call is TRBV11-2, the J call TRBJ1-6; the D gene is possibly TRBD1 (6 bases). Trimming removed 1 base from V and 8 bases from J, with 12 bases in between. Germline loops: CDR1 SGHAT, CDR2 FQNNGV. This CDR3 comprises 15 residues. CDR3 coding DNA: TGTGCCAGCAGCTTAGTGGACAGCGGGGATTCACCCCTCCACTTT. This codes for CASSLVDSGDSPLHF. The whole variable domain, filled in from reference TRBV11-2 and TRBJ1-6, reads EAGVAQSPRYKIIEKRQSVAFWCNPISGHATLYWYQQILGQGPKLLIQFQNNGVVDDSQLPKDRFSAERLKGVDSTLKIQPAKLEDSAVYLCASSLVDSGDSPLHFGNGTRLTVT.

The chain recombines TRBV7-2 with TRBJ2-7, with 7 bases that match TRBD1. Trimming cost V 5 bases and J 2 bases; bases outside gene matches: 15. Per the germline V gene, CDR1 is SGHTA and CDR2 is FQGNSA. The CDR3 extends over 17 amino acids. The CDR3 here is CASSRVSGGLFPYEQYF. CDR3 sequence (DNA): TGTGCCAGCAGCCGAGTTTCAGGGGGTTTGTTCCCCTACGAGCAGTACTTC. Based on the CDR3 plus reference TRBV7-2 and TRBJ2-7, the full variable domain is GAGVSQSPSNKVTEKGKDVELRCDPISGHTALYWYRQSLGQGLEFLIYFQGNSAPDKSGLPSDRFSAERTGGSVSTLTIQRTQQEDSAVYLCASSRVSGGLFPYEQYFGPGTRLTVT.

The chain links TRBV5-6 to TRBJ2-7; TRBD1 matches 8 bases. The CDR3 spans 14 residues. V dropped 4 bases and J dropped 3; count of bases not matched to a gene: 6. Germline V CDR1 and CDR2: SGHDT, YYEEEE. CDR3: CASSIQGASYEQYF. The CDR3 bases are TGTGCCAGCAGCATCCAGGGGGCTAGCTACGAGCAGTACTTC.

The rearrangement links TRBV7-8 to TRBJ1-5; D not certain. V lost 5 bases to trimming and J lost 9 bases, with 14 bases between them. This CDR3 comprises 13 residues. Germline lookup yields CDR1 SGHVS and CDR2 FQNEAQ. The CDR3: CASSQPGVGPQHF. The CDR3 DNA sequence: TGTGCCAGCAGCCAACCAGGCGTTGGGCCCCAGCATTTT.

This chain uses TRBV4-3 with TRBJ1-1, with no clear D. Deletions cut 3 bases from V and 1 base from J, with 9 bases between. The CDR3 totals 14 residues. CDR1 is LGHNA, CDR2 YSLEER, per germline. The CDR3 DNA reads TGCGCCAGCAGCCAGGTACTCGGGAACACTGAAGCTTTCTTT. Its protein is CASSQVLGNTEAFF.

The rearrangement links TRBV30 to TRBJ1-1; D unclear. Trimming pared 4 bases from V and 0 bases from J, leaving 9 bases between. The CDR3 runs to 13 residues. CDR1 and CDR2 from the germline V gene are GTSNPN and SVGIG (reference sequence). The CDR3 region is CAWMRRLNTEAFF. In DNA, the CDR3 is TGTGCCTGGATGAGGCGCCTGAACACTGAAGCTTTCTTT.

The rearrangement links TRBV10-3 to TRBJ1-1; 9 bases are a match to TRBD1. CDR3 length: 13 residues. The V and J ends lost 6 bases and 5 bases, in that order; junction bases with no gene match: 4. CDR1 is ENHRY and CDR2 is SYGVKD in the germline V gene. The CDR3 loop reads CAIRGQGRTEAFF. The CDR3 DNA reads TGTGCCATCAGAGGACAGGGGAGAACTGAAGCTTTCTTT.

V is TRBV28 and J is TRBJ2-3, with D maybe TRBD2 (7 bases). Per germline, CDR1 MDHEN and CDR2 SYDVKM. V gave up 6 bases and J gave up 4 bases, with 17 bases separating them. CDR3 length: 15 amino acids. The CDR3 coding sequence is TGTGCCAGCAGGCTAAGGGGGGGGCTAGCAGATACGCAGTATTTT. Encoded protein: CASRLRGGLADTQYF.

This clone has only a few counts. The J gene is TRBJ1-4, the V gene TRBV18; the D gene is possibly TRBD1 (6 bases). Germline loops: CDR1 KGHSH, CDR2 LQKENI. This CDR3 is built from 14 residues. V lost 8 bases, J lost 8 bases, and 18 bases lay in between. The CDR3 loop reads CASAPGGSEEKLFF. The CDR3 coding sequence is TGTGCCAGCGCCCCGGGGGGCTCGGAGGAAAAACTGTTTTTT. Supplemented by reference TRBV18 and TRBJ1-4, the full variable domain reads NAGVMQNPRHLVRRRGQEARLRCSPMKGHSHVYWYRQLPEEGLKFMVYLQKENIIDESGMPKERFSAEFPKEGPSILRIQQVVRGDSAAYFCASAPGGSEEKLFFGSGTQLSVL.

The chain links TRBV7-2 to TRBJ1-5, with a tentative D call TRBD1 (5 bases). V gave up 4 bases and J gave up 2 bases, with 9 bases separating them. Germline V lookup: CDR1 SGHTA, CDR2 FQGNSA. This CDR3 has 14 residues. For the CDR3, the DNA is TGTGCCAGCAGCTCCAGGGATGGCAATCAGCCCCAGCATTTT. Amino acids: CASSSRDGNQPQHF.

The V gene is TRBV7-9, the J gene TRBJ2-7; D may be TRBD2 (6 bases). The CDR3 is 12 residues long. Germline V gene data show CDR1 as SEHNR and CDR2 as FQNEAQ (reference sequence). Trimming shortened V by 6 bases and J by 6 bases, and 12 bases separated the two germline ends. The CDR3 region is CASRSMGGEQYF. The CDR3 DNA reads as TGTGCCAGCAGATCAATGGGGGGCGAGCAGTACTTC.

The V gene is TRBV7-2, the J gene TRBJ2-2; a weak D match, TRBD2 (6 bases). The CDR3 runs to 13 residues. The germline V and J ends were trimmed by 5 bases and 9 bases, with 13 bases remaining between them. Germline V CDR1 and CDR2: SGHTA, FQGNSA. CDR3 nucleotides: TGTGCCAGCAGCCTTAGCGGAGGGAGGGAGCTGTTTTTT. The encoded protein is CASSLSGGRELFF.

This clone was counted only a few times. The genes are TRBV4-3 and TRBJ2-7; 8 positions match TRBD1. CDR3 size: 15 residues. J lost 5 bases, V lost 4 bases, and 10 bases had no gene match. Germline-derived CDR1 and CDR2 are LGHNA and YSLEER. As DNA, the CDR3 is TGCGCCAGCAGCCCCGACCGGACAGGGAGGCACGAGCAGTACTTC. As protein: CASSPDRTGRHEQYF.

With respect to this clone: The junction does not match germline at one end; this may be a read error. CDR3 coding DNA: TGCGCCAGCAGCTTGGGGGGACAGGGGCTCGCCTTC. Its translation: CASSLGGQGLAF. The chain has TRBV5-1 and TRBJ2-7; TRBD1 agrees at 10 bases. The CDR3 is made up of 12 amino acids. Germline V gene lookup returns CDR1 SGHRS and CDR2 YFSETQ. The full variable domain, completed using reference TRBV5-1 and TRBJ2-7, is KAGVTQTPRYLIKTRGQQVTLSCSPISGHRSVSWYQQTPGQGLQFLFEYFSETQRNKGNFPGRFSGRQFSNSRSEMNVSTLELGDSALYLCASSLGGQGLAFGPGTRLTVT.